Below are 29 T cell receptor beta chains sequenced from a single sample in a study of blood T cell repertoires in COVID-19 (TCRdb year 2020). Preparation of the library involved the immunoSEQ multiplex PCR assay. TCRdb holds this immuneACCESS table with in-frame rearrangements only. Some clones are missing; in checked studies, unresolved V genes explain under half, and the rest has no known cause. This sample holds about 300,000 clones; roughly 91% were observed only once. Together, the top ten hold 2.5% to 3% of the sample. Sequencing was performed on PBMCs or T cells enriched from blood (not recorded which). These receptors were obtained from a woman aged 45-59 years who had been exposed to COVID-19.

V and J are TRBV9 and TRBJ2-7; 11 nucleotides match TRBD2. Trimming at V came to 6 bases and at J to 4 bases, leaving 9 bases not matched to a gene. Germline CDR1 is SGDLS and CDR2 is YYNGEE. This CDR3 comprises 15 residues. The CDR3 reads CASNQTSGALYEQYF. The CDR3, as DNA: TGTGCCAGCAACCAGACTAGCGGGGCCCTGTACGAGCAGTACTTC.

The V call is TRBV30, the J call TRBJ1-2; no clear D. Germline V gene lookup returns CDR1 GTSNPN and CDR2 SVGIG (reference sequence). V was shortened by 8 bases and J by 0 bases, with 13 bases between the two germline ends. The CDR3 loop spans 13 amino acids. The CDR3 here is CALFSQANYGYTF. The CDR3 DNA reads TGTGCCCTGTTCTCCCAGGCTAACTATGGCTACACCTTC.

This rearrangement joins TRBV29-1 to TRBJ2-1; 11 bases align to TRBD2. CDR1 SQVTM and CDR2 ANQGSEA come from the germline V gene. CDR3 length equals 18 residues. V trimming: 6 bases; J trimming: 1 base; junction bases outside the gene matches: 14. The chain's CDR3 is CSVLPYQTSGESYNEQFF. Written as DNA, the CDR3 is TGCAGCGTCCTCCCTTATCAGACTAGCGGGGAGTCCTACAATGAGCAGTTCTTC.

There are a few counts of this clone. The chain uses TRBV19 and TRBJ2-3; 9 bases are shared with TRBD2. Germline CDR1 is LNHDA and CDR2 is SQIVND (reference sequence). This CDR3 spans 13 amino acids. V shed 8 bases and J 1 base; nucleotides not matched to a gene: 1. Here the CDR3 reads CASRLAGTDTQYF. The CDR3 DNA follows: TGTGCCAGTCGACTAGCGGGCACAGATACGCAGTATTTT.

The chain employs TRBV28 and TRBJ1-1; the D gene is possibly TRBD1 (6 bases). With 2 bases removed from V and 5 bases from J, the gap between germline ends came to 15 bases. The CDR3 sequence is 15 residues long. CDR1 is MDHEN, CDR2 SYDVKM, per germline. Here the CDR3 DNA reads TGTGCCAGCAGTTTACCGGAACTGGGGGCTACTGAAGCTTTCTTT. Its translation: CASSLPELGATEAFF.

The chain carries TRBV19 and TRBJ2-2; possibly TRBD1 for D (6 bases). V gave up 1 base and J gave up 1 base, with 10 bases separating them. Germline V gives CDR1 LNHDA, CDR2 SQIVND (reference sequence). CDR3 length equals 16 residues. The CDR3 protein is CASSIAPGVNTGELFF. The CDR3 DNA is TGTGCCAGTAGTATAGCGCCAGGGGTGAACACCGGGGAGCTGTTTTTT.

This chain links TRBV7-9 with TRBJ1-1; D is uncertain. CDR3 length: 12 residues. The germline V gene has CDR1 SEHNR and CDR2 FQNEAQ (reference sequence). The ends were cut back, 5 bases at V and 6 bases at J, with 10 bases in the middle. For the CDR3, the DNA is TGTGCCAGCAGCCGAATGGCTTCTGAAGCTTTCTTT. Amino acid sequence: CASSRMASEAFF.

CDR3 loop: CASSLQGWYEQYF. DNA of the CDR3: TGTGCCAGCAGCTTACAGGGTTGGTACGAGCAGTACTTC. The gene calls are TRBV5-6 and TRBJ2-7; TRBD1 is a possible D gene (6 bases). Germline V gives CDR1 SGHDT, CDR2 YYEEEE. Trimming cost V 2 bases and J 4 bases, with 10 bases left between them. The CDR3 length is 13 residues.

This rearrangement joins TRBV2 to TRBJ2-7, with a weak D call TRBD2 (7 bases). The V and J ends lost 7 bases and 4 bases respectively, with 14 bases between them. There are 13 residues in the CDR3. CDR1 is SNHLY and CDR2 is FYNNEI in the germline V gene. The CDR3 loop reads CASNEGGWYEQYF. In nucleotides, the CDR3 is TGTGCCAGCAACGAGGGGGGGTGGTACGAGCAGTACTTC.

The chain links TRBV11-2 to TRBJ2-7; D remains ambiguous. Germline V CDR1 and CDR2: SGHAT, FQNNGV. This CDR3 has 14 residues. V dropped 2 bases and J dropped 3 bases, with 11 bases sitting between them. In DNA, the CDR3 is TGTGCCAGCAGCTTAACCCGCGGAGACTACGAGCAGTACTTC. Its protein product is CASSLTRGDYEQYF.

The V and J genes are TRBV28 and TRBJ1-1; 7 nucleotides match TRBD1. The V gene end was trimmed by 7 bases and the J gene end by 1 base; junction bases not matched to a gene: 3. CDR1 and CDR2 (germline): MDHEN, SYDVKM. The CDR3 runs 13 residues. CDR3: CASTGGRNTEAFF. The CDR3 DNA is TGTGCCAGCACAGGGGGGAGGAACACTGAAGCTTTCTTT. The variable domain in full, completed from reference TRBV28 and TRBJ1-1, reads DVKVTQSSRYLVKRTGEKVFLECVQDMDHENMFWYRQDPGLGLRLIYFSYDVKMKEKGDIPEGYSVSREKKERFSLILESASTNQTSMYLCASTGGRNTEAFFGQGTRLTVV.

This clone has only one observation. The rearrangement joins TRBV28 to TRBJ2-5; 14 bases are shared with TRBD2. V gave up 5 bases and J gave up 2 bases; unmatched junction bases: 7. Germline V gene sequence: CDR1 MDHEN, CDR2 SYDVKM. CDR3 size: 17 residues. This CDR3 is CASSPWTSGGRQETQYF. As DNA, the CDR3 is TGTGCCAGCAGTCCGTGGACTAGCGGGGGGCGGCAAGAGACCCAGTACTTC.

This chain joins TRBV28 and TRBJ1-4; a weak D match, TRBD1 (5 bases). Germline lookup yields CDR1 MDHEN and CDR2 SYDVKM. The CDR3 extends over 13 amino acids. Between the trimmed V and J ends, which lost 2 bases and 8 bases, there was a span of 9 bases. For the CDR3, the DNA is TGTGCCAGCAGTTTAGGGGGGTGGGAAAAACTGTTTTTT. This translates into CASSLGGWEKLFF.

V gene TRBV15 combines with J gene TRBJ2-7, with D maybe TRBD1 (5 bases). Trimming removed 0 bases at V and 5 bases at J, with 14 bases between. CDR1 is LNHNV and CDR2 is YYDKDF in the germline V gene (reference sequence). This CDR3 contains 15 residues. Written as DNA, the CDR3 is TGTGCCACCAGCAGAGAACGACAGCCCCGGGACGAGCAGTACTTC. Amino acids: CATSRERQPRDEQYF.

This clone was seen just once. The gene calls are TRBV6-1 and TRBJ1-2, with D uncertain. Germline V gene data show CDR1 as MNHNS and CDR2 as SASEGT. Trimming pared 3 bases from V and 8 bases from J, leaving 22 bases between. The CDR3 is 16 amino acids. The CDR3 region has the DNA TGTGCCAGCAGTGATCGTACGGACGGAAACTCGGGGGGCTACACCTTC. Its protein is CASSDRTDGNSGGYTF.

V usage is TRBV6-4 and J usage is TRBJ2-1, with TRBD2 as a possible D gene (6 bases). Trimming took 4 bases from V and 1 from J, leaving 8 bases between them. Germline V gene sequence: CDR1 MRHNA, CDR2 SNTAGT. This CDR3 has 14 amino acids. DNA for the CDR3: TGTGCCAGCAGTGTGGAGGGATCCTACAATGAGCAGTTCTTC. This codes for CASSVEGSYNEQFF.

V and J are TRBV7-8 and TRBJ1-1; weak D call: TRBD1 (6 bases). CDR1 SGHVS and CDR2 FQNEAQ come from the germline V gene. V shed 4 bases and J shed 0 bases, with 18 bases lying between them. The CDR3 runs 17 residues. The CDR3 sequence: CASSSLASTGMNTEAFF. CDR3 sequence (DNA): TGTGCCAGCAGCTCCCTTGCCTCGACAGGAATGAACACTGAAGCTTTCTTT. The full variable domain, rest sourced from reference TRBV7-8 and TRBJ1-1, is GAGVSQSPRYKVAKRGQDVALRCDPISGHVSLFWYQQALGQGPEFLTYFQNEAQLDKSGLPSDRFFAERPEGSVSTLKIQRTQQEDSAVYLCASSSLASTGMNTEAFFGQGTRLTVV.

This clone was recorded once. The chain employs TRBV4-1 and TRBJ1-2; unclear D gene. The CDR3 covers 14 residues. V was pared by 0 bases and J by 8 bases, with 13 bases between. CDR1 is MGHRA and CDR2 is YSYEKL in the germline V gene. The CDR3 nucleotides are TGCGCCAGCAGCCAAGATCCCGGGGTGCGAGGCTACACCTTC. It translates to CASSQDPGVRGYTF.

The rearrangement uses TRBV7-2 and TRBJ2-1; D gene uncertain. V lost 3 bases and J 3 bases, leaving 9 bases between the germline ends. The CDR3 extends over 14 amino acids. Germline CDR1 and CDR2: SGHTA and FQGNSA. CDR3 protein: CASSFGFRYNEQFF. The CDR3, as DNA: TGTGCCAGCAGCTTCGGGTTCCGCTACAATGAGCAGTTCTTC.

The CDR3 DNA is TGTGCCAGCAGCTTAAATCCAGGGGGCTACGAGCAGTACTTC. Protein sequence: CASSLNPGGYEQYF. V usage is TRBV7-9 and J usage is TRBJ2-7, with 7 bases that match TRBD1. CDR3 size: 14 residues. Germline CDR1 reads SEHNR; CDR2 reads FQNEAQ (reference sequence). Trimming cost V 2 bases and J 3 bases; bases outside gene matches: 4.

V gene TRBV7-2 combines with J gene TRBJ2-5; D may be TRBD1 (6 bases). Trimming pared 1 base from V and 4 bases from J, leaving 13 bases between. This CDR3 is built from 15 residues. Germline V gene data show CDR1 as SGHTA and CDR2 as FQGNSA. DNA of the CDR3: TGTGCCAGCAGCTTAGGCCGGGCGACAGGAGAGACCCAGTACTTC. As protein: CASSLGRATGETQYF.

The chain combines TRBV3-1 (or the pseudogene TRBV3-2) with TRBJ1-2, with D unclear. The CDR3 consists of 15 residues. Germline CDR1 is LGHDT and CDR2 is YNNKEL (reference sequence). V lost 1 base and J 13 bases, leaving 22 bases between the germline ends. CDR3 sequence: CASSQVLLANWTCTF. CDR3 bases: TGTGCCAGCAGCCAAGTTTTGCTGGCTAACTGGACTTGCACCTTC.

The V call is TRBV19, the J call TRBJ2-2; no clear D gene. Trimming left V 6 bases short and J 7 bases short, with 9 bases between. The CDR3 contains 12 residues. Germline CDR1 LNHDA, CDR2 SQIVND (reference sequence). CDR3 amino acids: CASSQSDGELFF. The CDR3 bases are TGTGCCAGTAGCCAGTCCGACGGGGAGCTGTTTTTT.

This clone was detected a few times. The rearrangement joins TRBV20-1 to TRBJ1-5; 7 bases match TRBD1. CDR3 size: 16 residues. Losses at the gene ends were 3 bases for V and 4 bases for J; bases not matched to a gene: 12. Germline V gene lookup returns CDR1 DFQATT and CDR2 SNEGSKA (reference sequence). In DNA, the CDR3 is TGCAGTGCTAGTGGCGACAGGGACCGTGGAAATCAGCCCCAGCATTTT. This encodes CSASGDRDRGNQPQHF.

The chain joins TRBV28 to TRBJ1-5, with D maybe TRBD1 (5 bases). CDR3 length: 11 residues. Germline loops: CDR1 MDHEN, CDR2 SYDVKM. Here the CDR3 reads CAAGQVDPQHF. CDR3 nucleotide sequence: TGTGCGGCGGGGCAGGTCGATCCCCAGCATTTT.

The rearrangement uses TRBV6-5 and TRBJ1-5, with D maybe TRBD1 (6 bases). The CDR3 totals 15 residues. CDR1 and CDR2 from the germline V gene are MNHEY and SVGAGI. Trimming shortened V by 5 bases and J by 1 base, and 12 bases separated the two germline ends. The CDR3 here is CASSTAGVSNQPQHF. The CDR3 DNA reads as TGTGCCAGCAGTACCGCAGGGGTGAGCAATCAGCCCCAGCATTTT.

This chain links TRBV5-4 with TRBJ2-2, with D perhaps TRBD2 (6 bases). Germline V gives CDR1 SGHNT, CDR2 YYREEE (reference sequence). The V end lost 0 bases, the J end lost 6 bases, and 12 bases lay between the germline ends. The CDR3 is 15 amino acids. DNA for the CDR3: TGTGCCAGCAGCTTGGACCTGGGGGGTCCCGGGGAGCTGTTTTTT. This codes for CASSLDLGGPGELFF. Full variable domain (remainder filled in from reference TRBV5-4 and TRBJ2-2): ETGVTQSPTHLIKTRGQQVTLRCSSQSGHNTVSWYQQALGQGPQFIFQYYREEENGRGNFPPRFSGLQFPNYSSELNVNALELDDSALYLCASSLDLGGPGELFFGEGSRLTVL.

CDR3: CASSLQGRSSYNSPLHF. The CDR3 coding sequence is TGTGCCAGCAGTTTACAGGGCAGGAGCTCCTATAATTCACCCCTCCACTTT. V and J are TRBV27 and TRBJ1-6; D is perhaps TRBD1 (5 bases). The CDR3 runs 17 residues. The germline V and J ends were trimmed by 2 bases and 0 bases, with 11 bases remaining between them. Germline CDR1 is MNHEY and CDR2 is SMNVEV (reference sequence).

The CDR3 nucleotides read TGCGCCAGCAGCTCCGGGTCAGGGGGCACGGAGACCCAGTACTTC. Its translation is CASSSGSGGTETQYF. The gene calls are TRBV5-1 and TRBJ2-5; the match to TRBD1 covers 8 bases. Trimming at V came to 3 bases and at J to 5 bases, leaving 9 bases not matched to a gene. The CDR3 has 15 residues. Germline V gene sequence: CDR1 SGHRS, CDR2 YFSETQ.